This T cell receptor (beta chain) was captured in a study of T cell responses to AZD1222 COVID-19 vaccine. This clone was recorded once. Its target is not known. The table came from immunoSEQ multiplex PCR; TCRdb's copy has only in-frame clones and leaves some out. The table records approximately 180,000 clones, about nine tenths of them present only once. Findings and limits, study-wide: Unmutated regions of variants are reportedly targeted by nearly half of spike-specific TCRs. There were vaccine-associated CD4 TCRs across spike, dominant at 160-218 and 743-854. Donors were largely white British and mainly female; clonal diversity was possibly underestimated.

Germline V gene lookup returns CDR1 KGHSH and CDR2 LQKENI. The V end was cut by 4 bases, the J end by 0 bases, with 6 bases between. The CDR3 totals 13 residues. The chain couples TRBV18 to TRBJ1-2; the D gene is possibly TRBD1 (5 bases). The TCR comes from an adult in good health. Here the sequenced sample was peripheral blood, taken on day 0 of AZD1222 vaccination. This CDR3 reads CASSQDTNYGYTF. The CDR3 coding sequence is TGTGCCAGCTCACAGGACACTAACTATGGCTACACCTTC.